A single sample gave rise to the 25 T cell receptor beta chains below, sequenced in a study of T cells in Graves' hyperthyroidism and ophthalmopathy. TCR beta CDR3 regions were amplified from RNA transcripts. Initially, a first-round RT-PCR of the TCR CDR3 employed the HTBI primer set. TCRdb independently ran MiXCR on the multiplex PCR reads; one entry per CDR3 protein. Of 500,000 to 650,000 distinct CDR3 sequences detected, 14% appear once; the ten largest clones hold around 12%. The sequencing sample was made of blood. These receptor sequences come from a woman in her fifties or sixties with Graves' ophthalmopathy.

This clonotype was counted only a few times. V gene TRBV11-2 combines with J gene TRBJ2-7, with 8 nucleotides matching TRBD1. The CDR3 runs 15 residues. V was clipped by 1 base and J by 3 bases; unmatched bases: 5. The germline gives CDR1 SGHAT, CDR2 FQNNGV. CDR3 nucleotides: TGTGCCAGCAGCTTAGCGACAGGGGCCTTCTACGAGCAGTACTTC. Protein product: CASSLATGAFYEQYF.

The V gene is TRBV27, the J gene TRBJ2-3; D perhaps matches TRBD2 (6 bases). The CDR3 has 15 amino acids. The germline CDR1 and CDR2 sequences are MNHEY and SMNVEV (reference sequence). Deletions cut 3 bases from V and 1 base from J, with 11 bases between. The DNA for the CDR3 is TGTGCCAGCAGTTTGGTGAGGGAGGGCACAGATACGCAGTATTTT. Translating gives CASSLVREGTDTQYF.

This clonotype occurred many times. The chain combines TRBV2 with TRBJ1-5; no firm D call. The CDR3 contains 14 residues. Germline CDR1 and CDR2: SNHLY and FYNNEI. Trimming took 4 bases from V and 2 from J, leaving 9 bases between them. DNA for the CDR3: TGTGCCAGCAGTGCGGGGTATGGCAATCAGCCCCAGCATTTT. Encoded protein: CASSAGYGNQPQHF.

Many counts were recorded for this clonotype. This sequence joins TRBV7-9 and TRBJ1-1; D is undetermined. Trimming took 4 bases from V and 1 from J, leaving 7 bases between them. Germline assignment: CDR1 SEHNR and CDR2 FQNEAQ (reference sequence). The CDR3 is 13 amino acids. CDR3 DNA: TGTGCCAGCAGCTACTCGGCGAACACTGAAGCTTTCTTT. This gives the protein CASSYSANTEAFF.

Ten or more counts support this clonotype. V gene TRBV30 combines with J gene TRBJ2-5, with 9 bases aligning to TRBD1. The junction had 9 bases not matched to a gene; V was cut back by 2 bases and J by 5 bases. This CDR3 contains 15 residues. Germline CDR1 is GTSNPN and CDR2 is SVGIG (reference sequence). CDR3 protein: CAWSYQTGGGETQYF. The CDR3 DNA is TGTGCCTGGAGTTACCAGACAGGGGGGGGGGAGACCCAGTACTTC.

This clonotype has a single count. At one of its ends the junction is not consistent with the germline gene, which may arise from a read error. V gene TRBV5-1 combines with J gene TRBJ1-4; TRBD1 might be the D (5 bases). This CDR3 region has 15 residues. From germline, CDR1 is SGHRS and CDR2 YFSETQ. CDR3 protein: CASSFLGQTNEELFF. CDR3 bases: TGCGCCAGCAGCTTCTTGGGGCAGACTAATGAAGAACTGTTTTTT.

This clonotype has just a few counts. The chain combines TRBV6-2 or TRBV6-3 with TRBJ1-3, with a possible D match to TRBD1 (5 bases). Germline values: CDR1 MNHEY, CDR2 SVGEGT. Trimming stripped 2 bases from V and 0 bases from J, with 8 bases between. The CDR3 has 15 amino acids. Written as DNA, the CDR3 is TGTGCCAGCAGTTACGAGGGGACCTCTGGAAACACCATATATTTT. Amino acid sequence: CASSYEGTSGNTIYF.

In this sample, this clonotype turned up many times. The chain employs TRBV12-5 and TRBJ2-7; TRBD1 aligns across 8 bases. The CDR3 sequence is 19 residues long. V gave up 0 bases and J gave up 0 bases; unmatched junction bases: 13. The V gene's germline CDR1 is LGHNT and CDR2 FRNRAP. For the CDR3, the DNA is TGTGCTAGTGGTTTGGTACTTGGGACAGGCTATCTCAGCTCCTACGAGCAGTACTTC. The encoded protein is CASGLVLGTGYLSSYEQYF.

This clonotype was observed at least ten times. CDR3 amino acids: CASSFAGNGGYTF. The DNA of the CDR3 is TGTGCCAGCAGTTTTGCAGGGAACGGTGGCTACACCTTC. The chain joins TRBV28 to TRBJ1-2, with D possibly TRBD1 on 5 matching bases. CDR1 and CDR2 (germline): MDHEN, SYDVKM. The V end was cut by 3 bases, the J end by 7 bases, with 12 bases between. The CDR3 runs 13 residues.

This clonotype was counted a few times. The chain is built from TRBV15 and TRBJ1-4; no firm D call. V dropped 2 bases and J dropped 0 bases, with 7 bases sitting between them. The CDR3 runs to 15 residues. Germline V CDR1 and CDR2: LNHNV, YYDKDF (reference sequence). For the CDR3, the DNA is TGTGCCACCAGCAGACTGGTTGCAACTAATGAAAAACTGTTTTTT. As protein: CATSRLVATNEKLFF.

This clonotype was observed many times. The J gene is TRBJ2-7, the V gene TRBV18, with D possibly being TRBD2 (6 bases). The ends were cut back, 0 bases at V and 2 bases at J, with 14 bases in the middle. Germline V gene lookup returns CDR1 KGHSH and CDR2 LQKENI. The CDR3 is made up of 16 amino acids. CDR3 nucleotide sequence: TGTGCCAGCTCACCACCGGCGGGCGGGGCCCCCTACGAGCAGTACTTC. This codes for CASSPPAGGAPYEQYF.

This clonotype was found a few times. The chain recombines TRBV5-6 with TRBJ1-1, with a weak D call TRBD1 (5 bases). This CDR3 region has 17 residues. Germline V gives CDR1 SGHDT, CDR2 YYEEEE. V lost 4 bases and J lost 5, with 24 bases in between. As DNA, the CDR3 is TGTGCCAGCAGCCCGAGGACAAGACTTCTTCGAGGGACTGAAGCTTTCTTT. Its translation is CASSPRTRLLRGTEAFF.

The V and J genes are TRBV6-5 and TRBJ1-5, with a weak D call TRBD1 (6 bases). The germline V gene encodes CDR1 MNHEY and CDR2 SVGAGI. Trimming removed 0 bases from V and 6 bases from J, with 12 bases in between. The CDR3 extends over 15 amino acids. For the CDR3, the DNA is TGTGCCAGCAGTTACTCGGGGGCGCCGGGTCAGCCCCAGCATTTT. It encodes CASSYSGAPGQPQHF.

In this sample, this clonotype turned up many times. The rearrangement joins TRBV27 to TRBJ1-1, with D maybe TRBD1 (5 bases). Trimming removed 9 bases from V and 0 bases from J, with 14 bases in between. Germline CDR1 is MNHEY and CDR2 is SMNVEV (reference sequence). The CDR3 length is 14 residues. This chain's CDR3 is CASKMRGMNTEAFF. In nucleotides, the CDR3 is TGTGCCAGTAAGATGCGGGGCATGAACACTGAAGCTTTCTTT.

There are a few counts of this clonotype. The chain recombines TRBV19 with TRBJ2-2; TRBD2 matches at 8 bases. Germline V gene lookup returns CDR1 LNHDA and CDR2 SQIVND (reference sequence). V dropped 0 bases and J dropped 4; count of bases not matched to a gene: 7. This CDR3 comprises 17 residues. CDR3 DNA: TGTGCCAGTAGTATAGATCCGAGCGGGAGAGGCACCGGGGAGCTGTTTTTT. Translating it yields CASSIDPSGRGTGELFF.

The rearrangement joins TRBV4-3 to TRBJ1-1; D may be TRBD1 (6 bases). The length of the CDR3 is 17 residues. Germline CDR1 LGHNA, CDR2 YSLEER. The V end lost 0 bases, the J end lost 0 bases, and 14 bases lay between the germline ends. The DNA of the CDR3 is TGCGCCAGCAGCCAAGATCCCTTGGGGGCCCTGAACACTGAAGCTTTCTTT. Encoded protein: CASSQDPLGALNTEAFF.

Details on this clonotype: A read error may produce the germline difference seen at one junction end. The chain uses TRBV12-3 or TRBV12-4 and TRBJ2-6, with 11 positions matching TRBD2. The CDR3 is 19 residues long. The CDR3 spells CASSFRGLAVYSGTNVLTF. The CDR3 DNA is TGTGCCAGCAGTTTTAGGGGACTAGCGGTGTATTCTGGGACCAACGTCCTGACTTTC.

This clonotype showed up many times. The chain recombines TRBV7-8 with TRBJ2-7; TRBD1 aligns across 7 bases. The length of the CDR3 is 14 residues. V lost 1 base and J lost 2; bases outside the gene matches: 2. From germline, CDR1 is SGHVS and CDR2 FQNEAQ. The CDR3 sequence: CASSLGTGPYEQYF. CDR3 DNA sequence: TGTGCCAGCAGCTTAGGGACAGGTCCCTACGAGCAGTACTTC.

Comment on this clonotype: This clone may be a read error of a much larger clone one base away. CDR3 amino acids: CASSIPRLEQYF. The CDR3 region has the DNA TGTGCCAGCAGTATACCTAGGTTAGAGCAGTACTTC. This chain links TRBV28 with TRBJ2-7; D is undetermined. This CDR3 region has 12 residues. Trimming removed 5 bases from V and 7 bases from J, with 12 bases in between. The germline gives CDR1 MDHEN, CDR2 SYDVKM.

This clonotype came up a few times. The CDR3: CASSLRSKNIQYF. The CDR3 region has the DNA TGTGCCAGCAGCTTGAGGTCCAAAAACATTCAGTACTTC. V is TRBV5-4 and J is TRBJ2-4; D is uncertain. Trimming cost V 1 base and J 2 bases, with 4 bases left between them. CDR1 is SGHNT and CDR2 is YYREEE in the germline V gene (reference sequence). The CDR3 has 13 residues.

This clonotype came up many times. This sequence joins TRBV12-3 or TRBV12-4 and TRBJ1-1; no definite D call. Trimming stripped 5 bases from V and 1 base from J, with 11 bases between. The CDR3 consists of 14 residues. The CDR3 spells CASSPKQKNTEAFF. In DNA, the CDR3 is TGTGCCAGCAGTCCTAAGCAGAAGAACACTGAAGCTTTCTTT.

The rearrangement links TRBV29-1 to TRBJ2-1, with D perhaps matching TRBD1 or TRBD2 (6 bases each). Germline CDR1 reads SQVTM; CDR2 reads ANQGSEA. Trimming cost V 4 bases and J 5 bases, with 15 bases left between them. The CDR3 is 14 residues long. CDR3 nucleotides: TGCAGCGTTGTAGGGGGGAATGTTCACAATGAGCAGTTCTTC. Protein product: CSVVGGNVHNEQFF.

This clonotype has at least ten counts. V is TRBV6-2 or TRBV6-3 and J is TRBJ2-2; 8 bases are shared with TRBD1. The germline gives CDR1 MNHEY, CDR2 SVGEGT. The J segment lost 3 bases and the V segment lost 6 bases, leaving 3 bases of the junction unmatched. CDR3 length: 14 residues. Written as DNA, the CDR3 is TGTGCCAGCAGGGACAGGGCGGACACCGGGGAGCTGTTTTTT. Translation: CASRDRADTGELFF.

This clonotype was recorded many times. The chain recombines TRBV12-3 or TRBV12-4 with TRBJ2-7, with no clear D. Trimming took 3 bases from V and 4 from J, leaving 10 bases between them. The CDR3 runs 13 residues. The CDR3 nucleotides read TGTGCCAGCAGTTTGACGGGTCCTTACGAGCAGTACTTC. Translated, it gives CASSLTGPYEQYF.

The sample holds many counts of this clonotype. The rearrangement links TRBV7-2 to TRBJ2-3, with D tentatively TRBD2 (6 bases). The CDR3 runs to 14 residues. The V end was cut by 7 bases, the J end by 6 bases, with 17 bases between. The germline CDR1 and CDR2 sequences are SGHTA and FQGNSA. CDR3 protein: CASTLWAGMDTQYF. Here the CDR3 DNA reads TGTGCCAGCACCCTCTGGGCGGGGATGGATACGCAGTATTTT. Full variable domain (rest looked up from reference TRBV7-2 and TRBJ2-3): GAGVSQSPSNKVTEKGKDVELRCDPISGHTALYWYRQSLGQGLEFLIYFQGNSAPDKSGLPSDRFSAERTGGSVSTLTIQRTQQEDSAVYLCASTLWAGMDTQYFGPGTRLTVL.